The 17 T cell receptor beta chains listed next were all sequenced from one sample in a study of T cell responses to AZD1222 COVID-19 vaccine. The protocol was immunoSEQ multiplex PCR, while the TCRdb copy is restricted to in-frame clones and leaves out a portion. The sample lists 150,000 to 200,000 clones, less than 95% occurring once. This specimen consisted of peripheral blood, obtained on day 0 of AZD1222 vaccination. These receptors were taken from an adult in good health.

The chain links TRBV29-1 to TRBJ2-3, with D possibly TRBD2 on 7 matching bases. V lost 8 bases and J 7 bases, leaving 19 bases between the germline ends. Germline V CDR1 and CDR2: SQVTM, ANQGSEA. The CDR3 contains 13 residues. CDR3 in amino acids: CSMGGAVGHTQYF. The CDR3 nucleotides read TGCAGCATGGGGGGGGCGGTAGGCCATACGCAGTATTTT.

This chain links TRBV5-1 with TRBJ1-2; TRBD1 matches at 7 bases. Germline values: CDR1 SGHRS, CDR2 YFSETQ. This CDR3 contains 15 residues. With 2 bases clipped from V and 4 bases from J, the junction kept 8 bases outside the gene matches. The CDR3 DNA follows: TGCGCCAGCAGCTTTTCCGGGACAGAGTTCTATGGCTACACCTTC. Translated: CASSFSGTEFYGYTF. The complete variable domain, with remaining parts taken from reference TRBV5-1 and TRBJ1-2, reads KAGVTQTPRYLIKTRGQQVTLSCSPISGHRSVSWYQQTPGQGLQFLFEYFSETQRNKGNFPGRFSGRQFSNSRSEMNVSTLELGDSALYLCASSFSGTEFYGYTFGSGTRLTVV.

This chain links TRBV5-5 with TRBJ2-5; D is unresolved. V dropped 1 base and J dropped 2 bases, with 12 bases sitting between them. The CDR3 extends over 15 amino acids. Germline V CDR1 and CDR2: SGHKS, YYEKEE (reference sequence). CDR3 region: CASSLKVDLQETQYF. Here the CDR3 DNA reads TGTGCCAGCAGCTTGAAGGTTGATTTACAAGAGACCCAGTACTTC.

This chain joins TRBV9 and TRBJ1-5, with D possibly matching TRBD1 (6 bases). Germline values: CDR1 SGDLS, CDR2 YYNGEE. Trimming took 3 bases from V and 0 from J, leaving 10 bases between them. The CDR3 is 15 amino acids. The CDR3 nucleotides read TGTGCCAGCAGCGCCGGACAGAATAGCAATCAGCCCCAGCATTTT. The encoded protein is CASSAGQNSNQPQHF.

The CDR3 nucleotides are TGTGCCAGCTCGAATGGACAGGACGGCTACACCTTC. Translating gives CASSNGQDGYTF. V gene TRBV18 combines with J gene TRBJ1-2; TRBD1 matches 7 bases. Germline V gene lookup returns CDR1 KGHSH and CDR2 LQKENI. V shed 6 bases, J shed 8 bases, and the junction held 6 bases outside the gene matches. The CDR3 totals 12 residues.

The V call is TRBV12-5, the J call TRBJ2-5, with D maybe TRBD2 (7 bases). From germline, CDR1 is LGHNT and CDR2 FRNRAP. This CDR3 region has 17 residues. The ends were cut back, 0 bases at V and 5 bases at J, with 19 bases in the middle. The CDR3 sequence is CASGLVLGPGGRETQYF. In nucleotides, the CDR3 is TGTGCTAGTGGTTTGGTACTGGGACCGGGGGGCCGGGAGACCCAGTACTTC.

The chain employs TRBV6-6 and TRBJ2-3; perhaps TRBD2 as D (7 bases). The CDR3 runs 17 residues. CDR1 and CDR2 from the germline V gene are MNHNY and SVGAGI (reference sequence). V lost 5 bases and J lost 0, with 18 bases in between. The CDR3 here is CASSPRGARTSTDTQYF. The CDR3 coding sequence is TGTGCCAGCAGTCCCCGGGGGGCCCGCACTAGCACAGATACGCAGTATTTT.

The chain employs TRBV5-1 and TRBJ1-4; unclear D gene. Germline lookup yields CDR1 SGHRS and CDR2 YFSETQ. This CDR3 spans 14 amino acids. Trimming removed 4 bases at V and 3 bases at J, with 10 bases between. As DNA, the CDR3 is TGCGCCAGCAGCCTGGGGTCCCCTAATGAAAAACTGTTTTTT. Its translation is CASSLGSPNEKLFF.

V gene TRBV19 combines with J gene TRBJ1-1, with D possibly TRBD1 on 6 matching bases. Germline lookup yields CDR1 LNHDA and CDR2 SQIVND (reference sequence). V lost 5 bases and J 1 base, leaving 14 bases between the germline ends. The CDR3 loop spans 15 amino acids. The DNA of the CDR3 is TGTGCCAGTAGTGCAAAAAGGGGGGGGAACACTGAAGCTTTCTTT. Residues: CASSAKRGGNTEAFF.

The CDR3 DNA reads as TGTGCCAGCAGTTTATCGCGGGAAGGAAGCTATGGCTACACCTTC. Its translation is CASSLSREGSYGYTF. This sequence joins TRBV27 and TRBJ1-2, with D uncertain. The CDR3 contains 15 residues. The germline CDR1 and CDR2 sequences are MNHEY and SMNVEV (reference sequence). Trimming left V 0 bases short and J 4 bases short, with 12 bases between.

CDR3 residues: CASRNSGNTIYF. The CDR3 DNA reads as TGTGCCAGCAGGAACTCTGGAAACACCATATATTTT. The gene calls are TRBV9 and TRBJ1-3; D gene unclear. CDR1 is SGDLS and CDR2 is YYNGEE in the germline V gene. The CDR3 has 12 residues. V lost 5 bases to trimming and J lost 0 bases, with 3 bases between them.

V usage is TRBV12-3 or TRBV12-4 and J usage is TRBJ2-2; possible D gene TRBD1, 6 bases. Trimming took off 10 bases at V and 6 bases at J, with 12 bases between the two ends. CDR3 size: 12 residues. As DNA, the CDR3 is TGTGCCACCAACAGGGTTCCCGGGGAGCTGTTTTTT. Its protein is CATNRVPGELFF.

V gene TRBV4-2 combines with J gene TRBJ1-1, with D unclear. V lost 1 base and J lost 1, with 10 bases in between. The V gene's germline CDR1 is LGHNA and CDR2 YNFKEQ. The CDR3 is 15 residues long. In DNA, the CDR3 is TGTGCCAGCAGCCAAGGGACGAGCAGGAACACTGAAGCTTTCTTT. Translated, it gives CASSQGTSRNTEAFF.

The chain links TRBV7-2 to TRBJ2-3; no firm D call. The CDR3 extends over 15 amino acids. V was shortened by 0 bases and J by 6 bases, with 13 bases between the two germline ends. In germline, CDR1 is SGHTA, CDR2 FQGNSA. The CDR3 nucleotides are TGTGCCAGCAGCTTAGCGAGCTTTGCTGGGGATACGCAGTATTTT. It translates to CASSLASFAGDTQYF.

This chain joins TRBV7-8 and TRBJ1-1; 11 nucleotides match TRBD1. The CDR3 is made up of 15 amino acids. Germline values: CDR1 SGHVS, CDR2 FQNEAQ. Trimming cost V 5 bases and J 4 bases; bases outside gene matches: 6. The CDR3 bases are TGTGCCAGCAGCCCCGAAGGGACAGGGGGCACTGAAGCTTTCTTT. Its translation: CASSPEGTGGTEAFF. Drawing the rest from reference TRBV7-8 and TRBJ1-1, the complete variable domain is GAGVSQSPRYKVAKRGQDVALRCDPISGHVSLFWYQQALGQGPEFLTYFQNEAQLDKSGLPSDRFFAERPEGSVSTLKIQRTQQEDSAVYLCASSPEGTGGTEAFFGQGTRLTVV.

The chain carries TRBV5-4 and TRBJ2-7, with TRBD1 as a possible D gene (6 bases). The ends were cut back, 3 bases at V and 7 bases at J, with 14 bases in the middle. From germline, CDR1 is SGHNT and CDR2 YYREEE (reference sequence). The CDR3 totals 13 residues. CDR3 bases: TGTGCCAGCAGCTCAGCAGGGGTTGAAGAGCAGTACTTC. Its protein is CASSSAGVEEQYF.

This clone was picked up one time. The V gene is TRBV7-2, the J gene TRBJ2-7, with TRBD2 identical over 8 bases. Germline assignment: CDR1 SGHTA and CDR2 FQGNSA. CDR3 size: 15 residues. With V trimmed by 5 bases and J by 7 bases, 13 bases remained unmatched. CDR3 region: CASSGRNGGAGEQYF. The CDR3 DNA follows: TGTGCCAGCAGCGGACGGAACGGGGGGGCGGGAGAGCAGTACTTC.